This T cell receptor beta chain was recovered during a study of Graves' ophthalmopathy and Graves' hyperthyroidism. Included hyperthyroidism patients were aged 18 to 65 and newly diagnosed (under 2 months' duration). Diagnosis was based on clinical symptoms, serum thyroxine, TRAb, thyroid ultrasound and orbital computed tomography. The germline V gene has CDR1 SQVTM and CDR2 ANQGSEA. With 5 bases clipped from V and 0 bases from J, the junction kept 9 bases outside the gene matches. The CDR3 runs to 15 residues. Amplification of TCR beta CDR3 regions used RNA transcripts. First-round RT-PCR relied on HTBI primers, and a second-round multiplex PCR came next. A single record per CDR3 protein comes from TCRdb applying MiXCR to the multiplex PCR reads. Among over a million distinct CDR3 sequences listed, less than 45% were seen once. In this sample, this clonotype turned up many times. Its antigen remains unknown.

General study findings and limits: Detection in blood was also observed for most expanded thyroid clonotypes above 0.001 frequency. For predicting ophthalmopathy progression, the model had 70.59% sensitivity and 72.22% specificity.

Specimen: peripheral blood or thyroid tissue (not recorded which). The sequence derives from an adult man with Graves' hyperthyroidism. This chain connects TRBV29-1 to TRBJ1-1; TRBD1 matches 7 bases. The CDR3 sequence is CSVRQGGFMNTEAFF. In nucleotides, the CDR3 is TGCAGCGTTCGACAGGGAGGGTTTATGAACACTGAAGCTTTCTTT.